This T cell receptor (beta chain) was sequenced in a study of naive and memory T cell subsets. Study results and limitations: Gini index rose across naive, CM, EM and EMRA in CD4 and CD8.

The germline gives CDR1 DFQATT, CDR2 SNEGSKA (reference sequence). The CDR3 loop spans 14 amino acids. Trimming cost V 6 bases and J 7 bases; bases outside gene matches: 8. Two oligonucleotides, mixed equimolar, formed the beta constant-region primer covering TRBC1 and TRBC2. TCRdb recomputed calls from the UMI-ligation and nested PCR reads with MiXCR, one row per CDR3 protein. The table records about 21,000 distinct CDR3 sequences, roughly 11% of them present only once. This clonotype has at least ten counts. Its antigen is undetermined. The chain has TRBV20-1 and TRBJ2-2; TRBD1 matches at 10 bases. Sequenced input: central memory CD8+ T cells from blood. This receptor was identified in a human donor in good health. CDR3 amino acids: CSARGTGDGGELFF. As DNA, the CDR3 is TGCAGTGCCAGGGGGACAGGGGATGGCGGGGAGCTGTTTTTT.